The rows below give T cell receptor beta chains drawn from one sample of a study of blood T cell repertoires in COVID-19. Some clones are missing from TCRdb's copy, which holds only in-frame ones; the method was immunoSEQ multiplex PCR. The sample has around 51,000 clones, approximately 83% seen once. Sequenced material: peripheral blood. These receptor sequences come from a woman older than 75 with acute or convalescent COVID-19. CDR3s include the opening cysteine and the closing phenylalanine or tryptophan. A D gene is named only where the DNA matches it firmly. The size field is filled for only some rows; it gives once, few, many or a size class.

NA	TRBV27	TRBJ2-1	TRBD2	TGTGCCAGCAGTTTAGTCGGGACTAGCGGGGGGAGGTTCTTC	CASSLVGTSGGRFF
NA	TRBV5-5	TRBJ2-1	TRBD2	TGTGCCAGCAGCTGGGGGCGGGGGGGAAACAATGAGCAGTTCTTC	CASSWGRGGNNEQFF
NA	TRBV5-1	TRBJ1-4	TRBD1	TGCGCCAGCAGCTTTAACAGGGGGCATGAGGAAAAACTGTTTTTT	CASSFNRGHEEKLFF
NA	TRBV20-1	TRBJ1-4	NA	TGCAGTGCTAGTTCCGGGGGGCAAGATGAAAAACTGTTTTTT	CSASSGGQDEKLFF
NA	TRBV5-1	TRBJ1-2	TRBD1	TGCGCCAGCACCCCTTTCACAGGGGGATACGATCGCTATGGCTACACCTTC	CASTPFTGGYDRYGYTF
NA	TRBV2	TRBJ1-2	TRBD1	TGTGCCAGCGAGGGACAGCTAACTAACTATGGCTACACCTTC	CASEGQLTNYGYTF
NA	TRBV6-1	TRBJ1-2	NA	TGTGCCAGCAGTGAAGCCTTGAGAGGTAACTATGGCTACACCTTC	CASSEALRGNYGYTF
NA	TRBV2	TRBJ1-5	TRBD1	TGTGCCAGCAGTTGGGACAGGGGAAGCAATCAGCCCCAGCATTTT	CASSWDRGSNQPQHF
NA	TRBV5-1	TRBJ1-3	TRBD1	TGCGCCAGCAGCTTGGGACAGGGCTTTCGAAACACCATATATTTT	CASSLGQGFRNTIYF
once	TRBV28	TRBJ2-7	NA	TGTGCCAGCAGTCCCCTACGGGACACACCACACTACGAGCAGTACTTC	CASSPLRDTPHYEQYF
NA	TRBV2	TRBJ1-2	TRBD1	TGTGCCAGCAACCATGACAGGGCCGGCTATGGCTACACCTTC	CASNHDRAGYGYTF
few	TRBV7-3	TRBJ2-5	NA	TGTGCCAGCAGCTTACTGGGGAGCAGGCAAGAGACCCAGTACTTC	CASSLLGSRQETQYF
few	TRBV21-1	TRBJ2-7	NA	TGTGCCAGCAGCAAAGCGGAGGCCTCCTACGAGCAGTACTTC	CASSKAEASYEQYF
NA	TRBV10-3	TRBJ1-5	NA	TGTGCCATCAGTGAGGGAGTGAGCAATCAGCCCCAGCATTTT	CAISEGVSNQPQHF
few	TRBV11-1	TRBJ1-1	NA	TGTGCCAGCAGCCCTAGGGACAAAATGAACACTGAAGCTTTCTTT	CASSPRDKMNTEAFF
NA	TRBV4-1	TRBJ2-2	NA	TGCGCCAGCAGCCGGGCCCATGGGGGCGATAAAACCGGGGAGCTGTTTTTT	CASSRAHGGDKTGELFF
NA	TRBV5-4	TRBJ1-5	NA	TGTGCCAGCAGCTTGGAAGGGGGTCAGCCCCAGCATTTT	CASSLEGGQPQHF
NA	TRBV10-3	TRBJ2-6	NA	TGTGCCATCCCCGGGGAGGGGGCCAACGTCCTGACTTTC	CAIPGEGANVLTF
few	TRBV10-3	TRBJ2-3	NA	TGTGCCATCAGTGATAGAGATACGCAGTATTTT	CAISDRDTQYF
NA	TRBV4-1	TRBJ1-1	TRBD1	TGCGCCAGCAGCCAAGGGGCAGGGGGTAGCATGAACACTGAAGCTTTCTTT	CASSQGAGGSMNTEAFF
NA	TRBV7-2	TRBJ2-7	NA	TGTGCCAGCAGCTTAAACGGGGGGCCCTACGAGCAGTACTTC	CASSLNGGPYEQYF
NA	TRBV2	TRBJ1-2	TRBD1	TGTGCCAGCAGCCTCGGGACAGGGGATGGCTACACCTTC	CASSLGTGDGYTF
NA	TRBV2	TRBJ2-2	NA	TGTGCCAGCAGTGCCAGGGGCGGAACCGGGGAGCTGTTTTTT	CASSARGGTGELFF
NA	TRBV5-8	TRBJ2-7	TRBD1	TGTGCCAGCAATAGGGACAGGGAACCATACGAGCAGTACTTC	CASNRDREPYEQYF
NA	TRBV15	TRBJ2-6	NA	TGTGCCACCAGCAGAGACAGGCGCTCTGGGGCCAACGTCCTGACTTTC	CATSRDRRSGANVLTF
once	TRBV3-1/TRBV3-2	TRBJ1-1	TRBD1	TGTGCCAGCAGCCTCGGGACAGGCCAAAAGAACACTGAAGCTTTCTTT	CASSLGTGQKNTEAFF
NA	TRBV10-2	TRBJ1-1	NA	TGCGCCAGCAAACTTACGACACAGAGCACTGAAGCTTTCTTT	CASKLTTQSTEAFF
few	TRBV6-4	TRBJ2-1	TRBD2	TGTGCCAGCAGTGACCCGGGGAGAGCGGGGCGCGAGCAGTTCTTC	CASSDPGRAGREQFF
NA	TRBV6-5	TRBJ1-2	NA	TGTGCCAGCAGCGGGAGGGGGGTTAATGGCTACACCTTC	CASSGRGVNGYTF